Detailed here is one TCR beta chain. Only in-frame clones appear in the TCRdb table, and some are missing; sequencing was by immunoSEQ multiplex PCR. The table lists 50,000 to 65,000 clones, roughly 86% of them singletons. The record originates from a study of T cells in tuberculosis. Study context: CD1B tetramers identified T cells specific for mycobacterial lipid GMM.

Thawed, overnight-rested PBMC were stained with GMM-loaded CD1B tetramer, viability dye and anti-CD3, then sorted. The lipid loaded on the CD1B tetramers was C32 glucose monomycolate from Rhodococcus equi. CDR3 length equals 13 residues. Germline CDR1 reads GTSNPN; CDR2 reads SVGIG (reference sequence). V dropped 4 bases and J dropped 0; count of bases not matched to a gene: 3. Sample: CD1b-GMM tetramer-negative cells sorted from PBMCs. The J gene is TRBJ2-7, the V gene TRBV30, with 7 nucleotides matching TRBD1. The clonotype originates from an adult woman with latent tuberculosis. The CDR3 loop reads CAWTDRHSYEQYF. DNA for the CDR3: TGTGCCTGGACGGACAGGCACTCCTACGAGCAGTACTTC.